Following are 21 T cell receptor beta chains from one sample sequenced in a study of blood T cell repertoires in COVID-19. The protocol was immunoSEQ multiplex PCR, while the TCRdb copy is restricted to in-frame clones and leaves out a portion. Of roughly 270,000 clones in the sample, around 85% were seen once. The source material was PBMCs or T cells enriched from blood (not recorded which). The receptor set was obtained from a woman between 50 and 59 years old who had recovered from COVID-19.

The gene calls are TRBV7-9 and TRBJ2-1; D unresolved. This CDR3 has 14 residues. CDR1 and CDR2 (germline): SEHNR, FQNEAQ (reference sequence). The V end was cut by 5 bases, the J end by 6 bases, with 14 bases between. CDR3 nucleotides: TGTGCCAGCAGCCCCGCCCGCGCCCCCAATGAGCAGTTCTTC. Translation: CASSPARAPNEQFF. Full variable domain (missing parts from reference TRBV7-9 and TRBJ2-1): DTGVSQNPRHKITKRGQNVTFRCDPISEHNRLYWYRQTLGQGPEFLTYFQNEAQLEKSRLLSDRFSAERPKGSFSTLEIQRTEQGDSAMYLCASSPARAPNEQFFGPGTRLTVL.

The chain combines TRBV7-3 with TRBJ1-3; D might be TRBD1 (5 bases). Germline V CDR1 and CDR2: SGHTA, FQGTGA. V lost 3 bases, J lost 2 bases, and 11 bases lay in between. The CDR3 runs to 15 residues. The CDR3 DNA is TGTGCCAGCAGCTTGGACAAGGGGCCTGGAAACACCATATATTTT. This encodes CASSLDKGPGNTIYF.

The V call is TRBV7-9, the J call TRBJ1-5; TRBD1 aligns across 9 bases. CDR1 and CDR2 (germline): SEHNR, FQNEAQ (reference sequence). CDR3 size: 14 residues. With 5 bases clipped from V and 5 bases from J, the junction kept 4 bases outside the gene matches. CDR3 nucleotides: TGTGCCAGCAGCGGAGGGACAGGGCATCAGCCCCAGCATTTT. Translation: CASSGGTGHQPQHF.

The CDR3 spells CASSTGLGNQPQHF. CDR3 sequence (DNA): TGTGCCAGCAGTACAGGGTTAGGCAATCAGCCCCAGCATTTT. The chain has TRBV2 and TRBJ1-5, with D perhaps TRBD1 (6 bases). The germline V gene encodes CDR1 SNHLY and CDR2 FYNNEI. The CDR3 covers 14 residues. The ends were cut back, 5 bases at V and 2 bases at J, with 10 bases in the middle.

This chain links TRBV2 with TRBJ1-5, with TRBD1 as a possible D gene (5 bases). This CDR3 has 14 amino acids. The V gene lost 6 bases and the J gene lost 3 bases, with 12 bases spanning the gap. Germline CDR1 reads SNHLY; CDR2 reads FYNNEI. CDR3 in DNA: TGTGCCAGCAGGAGTGACAGCCTCAATCAGCCCCAGCATTTT. Its protein product is CASRSDSLNQPQHF.

V is TRBV30 and J is TRBJ1-6; a possible D gene is TRBD1 (6 bases). V was shortened by 0 bases and J by 4 bases, with 13 bases between the two germline ends. The CDR3 is made up of 16 amino acids. Germline CDR1 and CDR2: GTSNPN and SVGIG (reference sequence). In nucleotides, the CDR3 is TGTGCCTGGAGTGTCGGGGGGCAGTCTTATAATTCACCCCTCCACTTT. Amino acids: CAWSVGGQSYNSPLHF. The entire variable domain, with the rest obtained from reference TRBV30 and TRBJ1-6, is as follows: SQTIHQWPATLVQPVGSPLSLECTVEGTSNPNLYWYRQAAGRGLQLLFYSVGIGQISSEVPQNLSASRPQDRQFILSSKKLLLSDSGFYLCAWSVGGQSYNSPLHFGNGTRLTVT.

CDR3 loop: CAIDGRGSYYEQYF. The CDR3 DNA reads as TGTGCCATCGACGGTCGGGGATCCTACTACGAGCAGTACTTC. The chain employs TRBV7-3 and TRBJ2-7, with D perhaps TRBD2 (5 bases). This CDR3 region has 14 residues. V was trimmed by 10 bases and J by 3 bases, leaving 19 bases between them. The germline gives CDR1 SGHTA, CDR2 FQGTGA.

The rearrangement joins TRBV21-1 to TRBJ1-5; TRBD1 was called by the table and not checked on the DNA. TRBV21-1 is classified as a pseudogene. The CDR3 consists of 16 residues. This chain's CDR3 is CASSQPGQALNQPQHF. CDR3 in DNA: TGTGCCAGCAGTCAACCGGGACAGGCCCTCAATCAGCCCCAGCATTTT.

The genes are TRBV7-9 and TRBJ1-1; maybe TRBD1 (5 bases). The CDR3 extends over 13 amino acids. The germline gives CDR1 SEHNR, CDR2 FQNEAQ (reference sequence). The V end lost 2 bases, the J end lost 6 bases, and 10 bases lay between the germline ends. The CDR3 region is CASSLSGLPEAFF. The CDR3 nucleotides are TGTGCCAGCAGCTTATCAGGGTTGCCTGAAGCTTTCTTT.

CDR3 nucleotide sequence: TGTGCCATCAGTGAGTCGAGCTGGGGGGGCCCGACAGATACGCAGTATTTT. Amino acid sequence: CAISESSWGGPTDTQYF. The chain has TRBV10-3 and TRBJ2-3; tentatively, D is TRBD2 (7 bases). The germline V gene has CDR1 ENHRY and CDR2 SYGVKD. The CDR3 spans 17 residues. V lost 0 bases and J 3 bases, leaving 16 bases between the germline ends.

The chain uses TRBV11-2 and TRBJ1-5; maybe TRBD1 (5 bases). The CDR3 consists of 15 residues. Looked up from germline, CDR1 is SGHAT and CDR2 is FQNNGV. V was cut by 3 bases and J by 4 bases, with 13 bases left in between. The CDR3 region is CASSFLQGGNQPQHF. The CDR3 region has the DNA TGTGCCAGCAGCTTTCTCCAGGGAGGTAATCAGCCCCAGCATTTT.

The CDR3 protein is CASTGQNSNQPQHF. The CDR3 bases are TGTGCCAGTACTGGACAGAATAGCAATCAGCCCCAGCATTTT. V is TRBV19 and J is TRBJ1-5, with D possibly TRBD1 on 6 matching bases. Germline V gives CDR1 LNHDA, CDR2 SQIVND (reference sequence). The CDR3 spans 14 residues. With 7 bases removed from V and 0 bases from J, the gap between germline ends came to 10 bases.

The chain is built from TRBV30 and TRBJ1-2; tentative D call: TRBD1 (6 bases). Looked up from germline, CDR1 is GTSNPN and CDR2 is SVGIG (reference sequence). The CDR3 totals 17 residues. V was trimmed by 1 base and J by 8 bases, leaving 26 bases between them. This chain's CDR3 is CAWSGLLSGAGASGYTF. The CDR3 nucleotides read TGTGCCTGGAGTGGCCTATTGTCAGGGGCAGGGGCTAGCGGCTACACCTTC.

In the case of this clone: The sample has other DNA sequences that encode this CDR3 too. This chain joins TRBV18 and TRBJ1-1, with 8 nucleotides matching TRBD1. The trim removed 5 bases at V and 0 bases at J, leaving 2 bases unmatched. CDR1 is KGHSH, CDR2 LQKENI, per germline. CDR3 length: 14 residues. CDR3 sequence (DNA): TGTGCCAGCTCAAGGGACAGGATGAACACTGAAGCTTTCTTT. It yields the protein CASSRDRMNTEAFF.

This clone appeared a few times. The CDR3 sequence is CASSQERTSKAKGYTF. The CDR3 nucleotides read TGTGCCAGCAGCCAAGAACGTACGTCTAAAGCAAAGGGCTACACCTTC. The J gene is TRBJ1-2, the V gene TRBV14; unclear D gene. The germline V gene has CDR1 SGHDN and CDR2 FVKESK. Trimming removed 0 bases at V and 8 bases at J, with 19 bases between. The CDR3 extends over 16 amino acids.

V usage is TRBV6-2 or TRBV6-3 and J usage is TRBJ2-2; D remains ambiguous. Germline V gives CDR1 MNHEY, CDR2 SVGEGT. This CDR3 comprises 15 residues. Trimming removed 2 bases from V and 5 bases from J, with 12 bases in between. CDR3 bases: TGTGCCAGCAGTTACGATGCAGGATCGACCGGGGAGCTGTTTTTT. It translates to CASSYDAGSTGELFF.

The rearrangement joins TRBV9 to TRBJ1-2; D is uncertain. Looked up from germline, CDR1 is SGDLS and CDR2 is YYNGEE. Trimming left V 0 bases short and J 1 base short, with 7 bases between. The CDR3 spans 14 residues. CDR3 protein: CASSVDGFNYGYTF. In DNA, the CDR3 is TGTGCCAGCAGCGTAGACGGGTTTAACTATGGCTACACCTTC. The entire variable domain, with the rest obtained from reference TRBV9 and TRBJ1-2, is as follows: DSGVTQTPKHLITATGQRVTLRCSPRSGDLSVYWYQQSLDQGLQFLIQYYNGEERAKGNILERFSAQQFPDLHSELNLSSLELGDSALYFCASSVDGFNYGYTFGSGTRLTVV.

The J gene is TRBJ1-5, the V gene TRBV6-5, with a weak D call TRBD1 (6 bases). V lost 2 bases, J lost 7 bases, and 18 bases lay in between. Germline V gives CDR1 MNHEY, CDR2 SVGAGI. The CDR3 has 16 residues. The CDR3 is CASSYPDPIQGQPQHF. In nucleotides, the CDR3 is TGTGCCAGCAGTTACCCCGACCCCATACAGGGACAGCCCCAGCATTTT.

The chain links TRBV28 to TRBJ2-1; 10 bases are a match to TRBD2. Germline V gene data show CDR1 as MDHEN and CDR2 as SYDVKM. The CDR3 is 16 amino acids. V was pared by 4 bases and J by 1 base, with 4 bases of the junction left unmatched. The CDR3 sequence: CASSSRLAGSYNEQFF. In nucleotides, the CDR3 is TGTGCCAGCAGTTCCCGACTAGCGGGTTCCTACAATGAGCAGTTCTTC.

This chain links TRBV7-8 with TRBJ2-2; 8 bases match TRBD1. CDR3 length equals 15 residues. V trimming: 2 bases; J trimming: 5 bases; junction bases outside the gene matches: 4. The germline CDR1 and CDR2 sequences are SGHVS and FQNEAQ. The CDR3 is CASSLTGGETGELFF. The DNA for the CDR3 is TGTGCCAGCAGCTTAACAGGGGGAGAGACCGGGGAGCTGTTTTTT.

The chain links TRBV28 to TRBJ2-3; 9 positions agree with TRBD2. J gave up 1 base and V 10 bases, and 3 bases lay outside the gene matches. The length of the CDR3 is 13 residues. Per germline, CDR1 MDHEN and CDR2 SYDVKM. The CDR3 loop reads CANQRGGTDTQYF. CDR3 DNA sequence: TGTGCCAACCAGCGGGGGGGCACAGATACGCAGTATTTT. Together with reference TRBV28 and TRBJ2-3, the CDR3 gives the full variable domain: DVKVTQSSRYLVKRTGEKVFLECVQDMDHENMFWYRQDPGLGLRLIYFSYDVKMKEKGDIPEGYSVSREKKERFSLILESASTNQTSMYLCANQRGGTDTQYFGPGTRLTVL.